This T cell receptor beta chain was recorded in a study of T cell responses to AZD1222 COVID-19 vaccine. Study-level findings and limits: The sample set comprised mostly white British donors with more females, and clonal diversity was possibly underestimated. Compared with day 0, the breadth and depth of the Spike-specific TCR repertoire rose significantly after two doses of AZD1222. At 160-218 and 743-854, vaccine-associated CD4 TCRs were dominant, and they spanned spike.

V shed 5 bases and J shed 1 base, with 12 bases lying between them. This CDR3 has 14 residues. The germline V gene has CDR1 SGHNT and CDR2 YENEEA. About this clone itself: Its specificity is unknown.

This table comes from immunoSEQ multiplex PCR, and its TCRdb copy is limited to in-frame clones, with some not included. Here the sample spans fewer than 110,000 clones, about nine tenths being singletons. The sequenced sample was peripheral blood, obtained on day 0 of AZD1222 vaccination. This sequence joins TRBV11-3 and TRBJ2-7; D gene ambiguous. The sequence was collected from an adult in good health. CDR3 DNA: TGTGCCAGCAGCCGAACCGGATCATCCTACGAGCAGTACTTC. Amino acids: CASSRTGSSYEQYF.